This T cell receptor (beta chain) comes out of a study of identical twins. General study findings and limits: Sequences that were out-of-frame, alpha and twin-shared displayed an excess of low generation probability. For monozygotic twins, models underestimated out-of-frame TCR alpha sharing. Conclusions came from cross-sectional statistical analysis, not from following the same donors. With beta out-of-frame sequences, excess sharing by twins was weaker.

This CDR3 has 12 residues. Germline V gives CDR1 ENHRY, CDR2 SYGVKD. MiXCR was run by TCRdb on the 5' RACE reads, yielding one entry per CDR3 protein. This table has 1.5 million to 2 million distinct CDR3 sequences, less than 35% appearing once. Worth noting for this clonotype: Its antigen is not identified.

The genes are TRBV10-3 and TRBJ2-1; 8 bases are shared with TRBD2. This TCR was recovered from a newborn girl in good health. Sequencing was carried out using cord blood. The CDR3 sequence: CASGGLYNEQFF. As DNA, the CDR3 is TGTGCGAGCGGGGGCCTTTACAATGAGCAGTTCTTC.